The 25 T cell receptor beta chains given below trace back to one sample, sequenced in a study of blood T cell repertoires in COVID-19. The data were produced by immunoSEQ multiplex PCR, yet TCRdb's version contains in-frame clones alone and is incomplete. This table holds hundreds of thousands of clones, approximately 80% found once. Sequenced material: peripheral blood. The receptors were gathered from an elderly woman with acute or convalescent COVID-19.

V usage is TRBV19 and J usage is TRBJ2-7; D might be TRBD1 (6 bases). V lost 1 base to trimming and J lost 3 bases, with 13 bases between them. The germline CDR1 and CDR2 sequences are LNHDA and SQIVND (reference sequence). The CDR3 contains 15 residues. The CDR3 DNA is TGTGCCAGTAGTATAGGAACGGACAGCTACTACGAGCAGTACTTC. Amino acids: CASSIGTDSYYEQYF. Drawing the rest from reference TRBV19 and TRBJ2-7, the complete variable domain is DGGITQSPKYLFRKEGQNVTLSCEQNLNHDAMYWYRQDPGQGLRLIYYSQIVNDFQKGDIAEGYSVSREKKESFPLTVTSAQKNPTAFYLCASSIGTDSYYEQYFGPGTRLTVT.

CDR3 amino acids: CASSLYGDEQYF. In DNA, the CDR3 is TGTGCCAGCTCACTCTACGGGGACGAGCAGTACTTC. The chain has TRBV18 and TRBJ2-7, with a weak D call TRBD2 (5 bases). The CDR3 runs 12 residues. The V end was cut by 4 bases, the J end by 5 bases, with 9 bases between. Looked up from germline, CDR1 is KGHSH and CDR2 is LQKENI.

This rearrangement joins TRBV5-1 to TRBJ2-2; a possible D gene is TRBD2 (5 bases). V dropped 0 bases and J dropped 3 bases, with 12 bases sitting between them. In germline, CDR1 is SGHRS, CDR2 YFSETQ. The CDR3 has 16 residues. DNA for the CDR3: TGCGCCAGCAGCTTGGAGGGCGGGCTCTACACCGGGGAGCTGTTTTTT. Protein sequence: CASSLEGGLYTGELFF. The complete variable domain, with remaining parts taken from reference TRBV5-1 and TRBJ2-2, reads KAGVTQTPRYLIKTRGQQVTLSCSPISGHRSVSWYQQTPGQGLQFLFEYFSETQRNKGNFPGRFSGRQFSNSRSEMNVSTLELGDSALYLCASSLEGGLYTGELFFGEGSRLTVL.

This chain uses TRBV19 with TRBJ1-2; D is undetermined. The germline V gene has CDR1 LNHDA and CDR2 SQIVND (reference sequence). This CDR3 spans 11 amino acids. V lost 8 bases, J lost 0 bases, and 4 bases lay in between. The CDR3 DNA follows: TGTGCCAGTGAGGCTAACTATGGCTACACCTTC. It codes for CASEANYGYTF.

The rearrangement links TRBV6-1 to TRBJ2-2; 8 bases line up with TRBD2. V shed 4 bases and J 2 bases; nucleotides not matched to a gene: 9. The CDR3 totals 17 residues. Germline CDR1 MNHNS, CDR2 SASEGT. The CDR3, as DNA: TGTGCCAGCAGTGCCCAGGCGGGGGGAACTAACACCGGGGAGCTGTTTTTT. Translation gives CASSAQAGGTNTGELFF.

The V call is TRBV12-3 or TRBV12-4, the J call TRBJ1-1; D remains ambiguous. The CDR3 covers 12 residues. The V gene lost 1 base and the J gene lost 7 bases, with 7 bases spanning the gap. CDR3: CASSLGQVEAFF. The CDR3 region has the DNA TGTGCCAGCAGTTTAGGCCAGGTTGAAGCTTTCTTT.

The chain joins TRBV5-1 to TRBJ2-4, with D tentatively TRBD1 (6 bases). The CDR3 is 16 residues long. Trimming stripped 1 base from V and 5 bases from J, with 16 bases between. From germline, CDR1 is SGHRS and CDR2 YFSETQ. CDR3 DNA: TGCGCCAGCAGCTTGATCGTCGGGACACACCAAAACATTCAGTACTTC. Translated: CASSLIVGTHQNIQYF.

The V call is TRBV19, the J call TRBJ2-3; TRBD2 matches 7 bases. The V and J ends lost 4 bases and 2 bases, in that order; junction bases with no gene match: 3. Germline assignment: CDR1 LNHDA and CDR2 SQIVND (reference sequence). The CDR3 extends over 14 amino acids. CDR3: CASSKAGATDTQYF. In DNA, the CDR3 is TGTGCCAGTAGTAAGGCGGGAGCCACAGATACGCAGTATTTT.

V gene TRBV19 combines with J gene TRBJ1-2, with D uncertain. Trimming removed 6 bases at V and 1 base at J, with 12 bases between. Germline V gives CDR1 LNHDA, CDR2 SQIVND (reference sequence). This CDR3 has 14 amino acids. The CDR3 bases are TGTGCCAGTAGGGAGGGAAGAATTAACTATGGCTACACCTTC. Translating it yields CASREGRINYGYTF.

This clone was detected once. The chain recombines TRBV2 with TRBJ2-5; 9 positions match TRBD2. Germline CDR1 reads SNHLY; CDR2 reads FYNNEI. The CDR3 contains 15 residues. Trimming at V came to 5 bases and at J to 5 bases, leaving 9 bases not matched to a gene. This CDR3 reads CASSLAGGLRETQYF. The CDR3 DNA follows: TGTGCCAGCAGTTTGGCGGGGGGGTTACGGGAGACCCAGTACTTC.

The rearrangement joins TRBV12-3 or TRBV12-4 to TRBJ2-7; possibly TRBD2 for D (5 bases). Trimming took 4 bases from V and 12 from J, leaving 16 bases between them. This CDR3 has 12 amino acids. The CDR3, as DNA: TGTGCCAGCAGTTCAGGAGGATCAGAGGGGTACTTC. Translation gives CASSSGGSEGYF.

J is TRBJ1-2 and V is TRBV11-2, with a possible D match to TRBD1 (6 bases). Germline CDR1 reads SGHAT; CDR2 reads FQNNGV. V gave up 1 base and J gave up 10 bases, with 13 bases separating them. CDR3 length equals 13 residues. The CDR3 coding sequence is TGTGCCAGCAGCTTAGGCTTACAGGGAATCTACACCTTC. This gives the protein CASSLGLQGIYTF.

The J gene is TRBJ2-5, the V gene TRBV7-8; 9 nucleotides line up with TRBD2. CDR3 size: 15 residues. CDR1 and CDR2 (germline): SGHVS, FQNEAQ. Unmatched junction bases numbered 6, after V lost 5 bases and J lost 2 bases. DNA for the CDR3: TGTGCCAGCAGCCGAGAAGCGGGGGGACAAGAGACCCAGTACTTC. It encodes CASSREAGGQETQYF.

This sequence joins TRBV7-6 and TRBJ1-1; D unclear. The CDR3 contains 16 residues. V lost 2 bases and J lost 5, with 18 bases in between. Germline V gives CDR1 SGHVS, CDR2 FNYEAQ. CDR3 region: CASSLFSSKIETEAFF. CDR3 nucleotides: TGTGCCAGCAGCTTATTCTCCTCCAAGATTGAGACTGAAGCTTTCTTT.

The chain combines TRBV6-1 with TRBJ2-7; D remains ambiguous. Trimming removed 2 bases from V and 3 bases from J, with 14 bases in between. The CDR3 contains 15 residues. Per the germline V gene, CDR1 is MNHNS and CDR2 is SASEGT. The CDR3 sequence: CASSEWAGSNYEQYF. CDR3 sequence (DNA): TGTGCCAGCAGTGAATGGGCAGGCTCGAACTACGAGCAGTACTTC.

V gene TRBV19 combines with J gene TRBJ1-4, with TRBD1 as a possible D gene (5 bases). This CDR3 contains 13 residues. With 5 bases removed from V and 8 bases from J, the gap between germline ends came to 12 bases. The germline CDR1 and CDR2 sequences are LNHDA and SQIVND (reference sequence). The CDR3 region is CASSPGFGEKLFF. The CDR3 DNA reads TGTGCCAGTAGTCCAGGGTTTGGGGAAAAACTGTTTTTT.

The rearrangement joins TRBV7-9 to TRBJ1-2, with D possibly TRBD1 on 6 matching bases. The V gene's germline CDR1 is SEHNR and CDR2 FQNEAQ (reference sequence). The CDR3 is 14 amino acids. The germline V and J ends were trimmed by 1 base and 8 bases, with 14 bases remaining between them. The CDR3 region has the DNA TGTGCCAGCAGCTTAGTAAGCCACAGGGACGGCTACACCTTC. Translation: CASSLVSHRDGYTF.

This chain connects TRBV25-1 to TRBJ2-7; TRBD1 might be the D (5 bases). Trimming left V 1 base short and J 4 bases short, with 20 bases between. CDR1 MGHDK and CDR2 SYGVNS come from the germline V gene. The CDR3 is 17 residues long. CDR3 sequence reads: CASSEFGASLSQYEQYF. The CDR3 nucleotides read TGTGCCAGCAGTGAATTTGGGGCCTCGCTGAGCCAATACGAGCAGTACTTC.

The V call is TRBV9, the J call TRBJ1-4; D is undetermined. The CDR3 totals 15 residues. V was trimmed by 4 bases and J by 3 bases, leaving 13 bases between them. Germline loops: CDR1 SGDLS, CDR2 YYNGEE. CDR3 nucleotide sequence: TGTGCCAGCAGCTCTGGACTTGGGGCTAATGAAAAACTGTTTTTT. Its translation: CASSSGLGANEKLFF.

This chain uses TRBV19 with TRBJ1-6; D is uncertain. Germline CDR1 is LNHDA and CDR2 is SQIVND (reference sequence). The CDR3 consists of 14 residues. Trimming pared 9 bases from V and 0 bases from J, leaving 9 bases between. CDR3: CASEQSSYNSPLHF. CDR3 in DNA: TGTGCCAGCGAACAGAGCTCCTATAATTCACCCCTCCACTTT.

The V gene is TRBV9, the J gene TRBJ2-5; 8 bases agree with TRBD2. CDR3 length: 14 amino acids. The germline V gene has CDR1 SGDLS and CDR2 YYNGEE. V shed 3 bases, J shed 2 bases, and the junction held 3 bases outside the gene matches. The CDR3 region is CASSAGTRQETQYF. The CDR3 region has the DNA TGTGCCAGCAGCGCCGGGACTAGACAAGAGACCCAGTACTTC.

The chain uses TRBV4-2 and TRBJ2-7, with 13 positions matching TRBD2. The CDR3 runs to 17 residues. Trimming cost V 0 bases and J 0 bases; bases outside gene matches: 2. Per the germline V gene, CDR1 is LGHNA and CDR2 is YNFKEQ. CDR3 region: CASSQETSGGSSYEQYF. Written as DNA, the CDR3 is TGTGCCAGCAGCCAAGAGACTAGCGGGGGGAGCTCCTACGAGCAGTACTTC.

The sample holds a few counts of this clone. The chain links TRBV18 to TRBJ1-4, with 7 bases lining up with TRBD1. This CDR3 spans 15 amino acids. Germline V gene sequence: CDR1 KGHSH, CDR2 LQKENI. V was clipped by 0 bases and J by 8 bases; unmatched bases: 6. This chain's CDR3 is CASSPPGQIQEKLFF. The CDR3 nucleotides are TGTGCCAGCTCACCACCGGGACAGATCCAGGAAAAACTGTTTTTT.

This chain links TRBV3-1 (or the pseudogene TRBV3-2) with TRBJ1-2, with D perhaps TRBD1 (6 bases). The CDR3 totals 15 residues. Looked up from germline, CDR1 is LGHDT and CDR2 is YNNKEL (reference sequence). Trimming shortened V by 1 base and J by 3 bases, and 12 bases separated the two germline ends. CDR3 DNA sequence: TGTGCCAGCAGCCAAGCTTTGGGGGCCCACTATGGCTACACCTTC. Translating it yields CASSQALGAHYGYTF.

The chain has TRBV7-3 and TRBJ1-1; D unresolved. This CDR3 contains 14 residues. Germline lookup yields CDR1 SGHTA and CDR2 FQGTGA. V was trimmed by 2 bases and J by 6 bases, leaving 13 bases between them. CDR3 residues: CASSLGAGTSEAFF. In DNA, the CDR3 is TGTGCCAGCAGCTTAGGAGCCGGAACTTCTGAAGCTTTCTTT.